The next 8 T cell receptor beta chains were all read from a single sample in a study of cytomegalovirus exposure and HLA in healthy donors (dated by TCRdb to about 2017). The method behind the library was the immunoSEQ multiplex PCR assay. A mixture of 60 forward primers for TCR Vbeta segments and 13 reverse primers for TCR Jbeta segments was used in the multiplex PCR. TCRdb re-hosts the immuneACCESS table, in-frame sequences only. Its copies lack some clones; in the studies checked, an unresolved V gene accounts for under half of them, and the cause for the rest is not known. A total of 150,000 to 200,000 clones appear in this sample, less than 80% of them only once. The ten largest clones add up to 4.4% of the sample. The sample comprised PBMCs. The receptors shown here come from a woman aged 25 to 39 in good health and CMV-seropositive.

The CDR3 DNA is TGTGCCAGCAGCTTGGGGGTGGAGCTAGGCTACACCTTC. Its translation is CASSLGVELGYTF. The J gene is TRBJ1-2, the V gene TRBV5-5; no firm D call. CDR1 SGHKS and CDR2 YYEKEE come from the germline V gene (reference sequence). This CDR3 has 13 amino acids. V dropped 0 bases and J dropped 8 bases, with 11 bases sitting between them. Variable domain in full (rest from reference TRBV5-5 and TRBJ1-2): DAGVTQSPTHLIKTRGQQVTLRCSPISGHKSVSWYQQVLGQGPQFIFQYYEKEERGRGNFPDRFSARQFPNYSSELNVNALLLGDSALYLCASSLGVELGYTFGSGTRLTVV.

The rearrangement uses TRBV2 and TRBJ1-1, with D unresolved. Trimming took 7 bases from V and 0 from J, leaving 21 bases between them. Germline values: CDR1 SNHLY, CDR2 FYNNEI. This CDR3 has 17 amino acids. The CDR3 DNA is TGTGCCAGCACAGAAAGGCACGGGGAGGGCATGAACACTGAAGCTTTCTTT. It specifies CASTERHGEGMNTEAFF.

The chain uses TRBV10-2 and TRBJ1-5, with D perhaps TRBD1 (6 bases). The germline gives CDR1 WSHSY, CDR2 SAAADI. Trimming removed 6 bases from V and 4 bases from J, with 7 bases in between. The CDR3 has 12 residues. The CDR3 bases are TGCGCCAGCAGGGACAGTAATCAGCCCCAGCATTTT. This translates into CASRDSNQPQHF.

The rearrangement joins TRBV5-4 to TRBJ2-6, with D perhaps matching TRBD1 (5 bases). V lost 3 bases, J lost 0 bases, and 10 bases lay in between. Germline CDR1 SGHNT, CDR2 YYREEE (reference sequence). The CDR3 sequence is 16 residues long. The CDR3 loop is CASSWGRASGANVLTF. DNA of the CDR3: TGTGCCAGCAGCTGGGGCAGGGCCTCTGGGGCCAACGTCCTGACTTTC.

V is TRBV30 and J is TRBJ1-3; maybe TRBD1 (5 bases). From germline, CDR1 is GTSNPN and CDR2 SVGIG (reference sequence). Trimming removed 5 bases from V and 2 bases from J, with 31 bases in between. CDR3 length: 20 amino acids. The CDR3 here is CAWQFPDGLYGRVTGNTIYF. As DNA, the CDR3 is TGTGCCTGGCAATTCCCTGACGGACTATATGGCAGGGTCACTGGAAACACCATATATTTT.

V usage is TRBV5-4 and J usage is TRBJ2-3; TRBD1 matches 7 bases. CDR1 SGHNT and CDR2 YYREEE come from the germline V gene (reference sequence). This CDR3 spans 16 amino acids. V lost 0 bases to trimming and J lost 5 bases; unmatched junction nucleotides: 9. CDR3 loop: CASSLAKGARVDTQYF. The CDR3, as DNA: TGTGCCAGCAGCTTGGCCAAGGGGGCGAGGGTAGATACGCAGTATTTT.

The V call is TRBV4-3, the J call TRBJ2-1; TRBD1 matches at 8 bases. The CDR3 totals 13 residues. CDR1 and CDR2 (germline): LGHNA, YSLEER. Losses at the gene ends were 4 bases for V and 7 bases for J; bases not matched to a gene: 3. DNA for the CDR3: TGCGCCAGCAGCCCCTACAGGGGGAATGAGCAGTTCTTC. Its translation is CASSPYRGNEQFF.

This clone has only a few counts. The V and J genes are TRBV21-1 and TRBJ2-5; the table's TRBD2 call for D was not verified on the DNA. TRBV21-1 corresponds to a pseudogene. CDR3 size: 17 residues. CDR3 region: CASSGRSSGRSKETQYF. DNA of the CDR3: TGTGCCAGCAGCGGACGATCTAGCGGGAGGTCGAAAGAGACCCAGTACTTC.